One sample yielded the 25 T cell receptor beta chains listed below, sequenced in a study of T-cell reconstitution after alpha-beta-depleted transplantation in children. Library preparation (for TCRbeta) was performed with unique molecular identifiers. One entry per CDR3 protein, called by TCRdb with MiXCR from the PCR reads. This table has 700,000 to 950,000 distinct CDR3 sequences, roughly 16% appearing once. Sequencing used PBMCs, mostly from graft donor cells, obtained 360 days after TCRalphabeta/CD19-depleted stem cell transplant. The receptors come from a male patient younger than 18 who had a stem cell transplant for acute lymphoblastic leukemia, so the T cells may come from the graft donor.

The chain combines TRBV20-1 with TRBJ2-7; 7 nucleotides match TRBD1. The CDR3 runs 12 residues. The V gene's germline CDR1 is DFQATT and CDR2 SNEGSKA (reference sequence). V lost 1 base and J lost 5; bases outside the gene matches: 2. DNA of the CDR3: TGCAGTGCTAGAGTAGACAGGGACGAGCAGTACTTC. Translated: CSARVDRDEQYF.

This sequence joins TRBV11-2 and TRBJ2-2; D may be TRBD1 or TRBD2 (5 bases each). With 3 bases removed from V and 7 bases from J, the gap between germline ends came to 18 bases. The V gene's germline CDR1 is SGHAT and CDR2 FQNNGV. The CDR3 length is 16 residues. CDR3 residues: CASSLGRIGTGGELFF. CDR3 nucleotides: TGTGCCAGCAGCTTGGGGCGGATCGGGACGGGCGGGGAGCTGTTTTTT.

The chain joins TRBV6-1 to TRBJ1-5, with D uncertain. V dropped 0 bases and J dropped 7 bases, with 7 bases sitting between them. CDR1 is MNHNS, CDR2 SASEGT, per germline. The CDR3 contains 13 residues. The CDR3 nucleotides are TGTGCCAGCAGTGAAGCGCCCCGACAGCCCCAGCATTTT. Translating gives CASSEAPRQPQHF.

This sequence joins TRBV12-3 or TRBV12-4 and TRBJ1-1; D is uncertain. This CDR3 comprises 13 residues. Trimming took off 6 bases at V and 7 bases at J, with 15 bases between the two ends. CDR3 residues: CASSLRLNFEAFF. The CDR3 coding sequence is TGTGCCAGCAGCCTAAGGCTAAACTTTGAAGCTTTCTTT.

This clonotype was counted a few times. The chain carries TRBV4-1 and TRBJ2-4; the D gene is possibly TRBD1 (5 bases). V lost 0 bases, J lost 9 bases, and 9 bases lay in between. CDR1 is MGHRA, CDR2 YSYEKL, per germline. The CDR3 covers 13 residues. CDR3 sequence (DNA): TGCGCCAGCAGCCAAGAGAGGCAGGGCATTCAGTACTTC. It specifies CASSQERQGIQYF.

This clonotype occurred many times. The chain uses TRBV12-3 or TRBV12-4 and TRBJ2-1, with D perhaps TRBD2 (6 bases). Trimming left V 7 bases short and J 7 bases short, with 20 bases between. The CDR3 is 15 amino acids. The CDR3 loop reads CASNNGLLRGNEQFF. The CDR3 DNA is TGTGCCAGCAACAACGGGCTACTTCGGGGGAATGAGCAGTTCTTC.

The rearrangement links TRBV5-6 to TRBJ2-1; 7 bases map to TRBD2. The CDR3 length is 13 residues. After removal of 4 bases from V and 11 bases from J, the junction contained 9 bases not matched to a gene. Germline V gene sequence: CDR1 SGHDT, CDR2 YYEEEE. The CDR3, as DNA: TGTGCCAGCAGCCCGCCACCGGGGACTAAGCAGTTCTTC. Translation: CASSPPPGTKQFF.

V usage is TRBV7-9 and J usage is TRBJ1-1, with D uncertain. This CDR3 is built from 14 residues. V dropped 5 bases and J dropped 6 bases, with 16 bases sitting between them. Germline CDR1 is SEHNR and CDR2 is FQNEAQ (reference sequence). CDR3 bases: TGTGCCAGCAGCCCCCATATGCAGAGCCCTGAAGCTTTCTTT. Translated: CASSPHMQSPEAFF.

This clonotype was observed a few times. The chain's CDR3 is CSAREHTNEKLFF. The DNA of the CDR3 is TGCAGTGCTAGAGAGCACACTAATGAAAAACTGTTTTTT. J is TRBJ1-4 and V is TRBV20-1; D uncertain. The CDR3 is made up of 13 amino acids. CDR1 DFQATT and CDR2 SNEGSKA come from the germline V gene (reference sequence). The V end was cut by 0 bases, the J end by 2 bases, with 4 bases between.

This clonotype was picked up one time. The V and J genes are TRBV11-2 and TRBJ2-3; 15 bases map to TRBD2. The CDR3 extends over 18 amino acids. Germline CDR1 SGHAT, CDR2 FQNNGV. The trim removed 4 bases at V and 0 bases at J, leaving 5 bases unmatched. The CDR3 DNA is TGTGCCAGCAGCTCCGGGACTAGCGGGAGGACTAGCACAGATACGCAGTATTTT. Amino acids: CASSSGTSGRTSTDTQYF.

This clonotype was detected a few times. J is TRBJ2-1 and V is TRBV12-3 or TRBV12-4, with D possibly being TRBD2 (6 bases). The CDR3 consists of 14 residues. Trimming pared 5 bases from V and 5 bases from J, leaving 13 bases between. CDR3 DNA: TGTGCCAGCAGTCCCGGGCGGGGAAACAATGAGCAGTTCTTC. It translates to CASSPGRGNNEQFF.

On this clonotype itself: One junction end disagrees with the germline gene, perhaps due to a read error. This rearrangement joins TRBV5-1 to TRBJ2-3, with D tentatively TRBD1 (5 bases). The CDR3 covers 12 residues. Germline loops: CDR1 SGHRS, CDR2 YFSETQ. The CDR3: CASSLAGIPLDF. CDR3 nucleotide sequence: TGCGCCAGCAGCTTGGCAGGGATCCCCCTCGATTTT.

There are a few counts of this clonotype. The CDR3 region is CAIAAVSYNEQFF. The CDR3 DNA follows: TGTGCCATCGCGGCTGTGTCCTACAATGAGCAGTTCTTC. The J gene is TRBJ2-1, the V gene TRBV12-3 or TRBV12-4; D unclear. Trimming shortened V by 10 bases and J by 1 base, and 11 bases separated the two germline ends. This CDR3 is 13 amino acids long.

A few counts support this clonotype. The CDR3 is CSVEVVGQETQYF. The DNA of the CDR3 is TGCAGCGTTGAAGTTGTAGGCCAAGAGACCCAGTACTTC. The chain joins TRBV29-1 to TRBJ2-5, with unresolved D. The germline V gene encodes CDR1 SQVTM and CDR2 ANQGSEA. Between the trimmed V and J ends, which lost 1 base and 1 base, there was a span of 7 bases. The CDR3 loop spans 13 amino acids.

This clonotype was detected many times. The gene calls are TRBV11-2 and TRBJ2-1; 7 nucleotides match TRBD1. V shed 5 bases and J 6 bases; nucleotides not matched to a gene: 7. CDR1 is SGHAT and CDR2 is FQNNGV in the germline V gene. This CDR3 spans 14 amino acids. Written as DNA, the CDR3 is TGTGCCAGCAGCCGGTTGGACAGGAGCAATGAGCAGTTCTTC. Protein: CASSRLDRSNEQFF.

The chain is built from TRBV3-1 and TRBJ2-3; 10 bases agree with TRBD2. Germline-derived CDR1 and CDR2 are LGHDT and YNNKEL (reference sequence). The CDR3 runs to 19 residues. After removal of 7 bases from V and 4 bases from J, the junction contained 20 bases not matched to a gene. The CDR3 nucleotides read TGTGCCAGCAACCCACAGTATAGGAGCGGGAGGGTTCCGGCAGATACGCAGTATTTT. Translated, it gives CASNPQYRSGRVPADTQYF.

The CDR3 protein is CAISRTGDLDTEAFF. In nucleotides, the CDR3 is TGTGCCATCAGCCGGACAGGGGATTTGGACACTGAAGCTTTCTTT. The J gene is TRBJ1-1, the V gene TRBV10-3, with 9 bases matching TRBD1. In germline, CDR1 is ENHRY, CDR2 SYGVKD. V lost 6 bases and J lost 3; bases outside the gene matches: 8. CDR3 size: 15 residues.

In this sample, this clonotype turned up a few times. J is TRBJ2-7 and V is TRBV20-1, with a possible D match to TRBD1 (6 bases). Germline-derived CDR1 and CDR2 are DFQATT and SNEGSKA (reference sequence). V lost 3 bases and J lost 4, with 13 bases in between. The CDR3 is 13 residues long. The CDR3 spells CSASAGASYEQYF. CDR3 in DNA: TGCAGTGCTAGTGCAGGGGCCTCATACGAGCAGTACTTC.

This clonotype was observed a handful of times. The V call is TRBV24-1, the J call TRBJ2-2, with D perhaps matching TRBD1 (5 bases). The ends were cut back, 9 bases at V and 1 base at J, with 8 bases in the middle. The length of the CDR3 is 13 residues. Per the germline V gene, CDR1 is KGHDR and CDR2 is SFDVKD. The CDR3 here is CATGAGNTGELFF. The CDR3 region has the DNA TGTGCCACCGGGGCCGGGAACACCGGGGAGCTGTTTTTT.

There are a few counts of this clonotype. Since the CDR3 does not end with the conserved phenylalanine or tryptophan, this likely comes from a read error. The DNA is omitted, as the CDR3 cannot be located on it reliably, and the CDR3 follows TCRdb's listing. The V call is TRBV6-6, the J call TRBJ2-3; TRBD2, the D gene given by the table, was not confirmed from the DNA. Germline values: CDR1 MNHNY, CDR2 SVGAGI (reference sequence). The CDR3 region is 12 residues in length, termini included. The CDR3: CASSYGVAGLWI.

This clonotype appeared a few times. V and J are TRBV7-2 and TRBJ2-4; TRBD2 aligns across 7 bases. Germline loops: CDR1 SGHTA, CDR2 FQGNSA. V lost 3 bases, J lost 8 bases, and 13 bases stayed unmatched. This CDR3 comprises 16 residues. Written as DNA, the CDR3 is TGTGCCAGCAGCTTGACGGTTGTGGGAGGGCAGGACATTCAGTACTTC. As protein: CASSLTVVGGQDIQYF.

This clonotype appeared a few times. The CDR3 bases are TGTGCCAGCAGTTTAAGTAGACTAGCATTCGACACAGATACGCAGTATTTT. Its translation is CASSLSRLAFDTDTQYF. This chain joins TRBV12-3 or TRBV12-4 and TRBJ2-3; TRBD2 matches 7 bases. The CDR3 runs to 17 residues. Trimming cost V 2 bases and J 2 bases; bases outside gene matches: 10.

This clonotype was seen more than once but under ten times. This chain links TRBV27 with TRBJ2-7; the match to TRBD1 covers 8 bases. After removal of 3 bases from V and 2 bases from J, the junction contained 12 bases not matched to a gene. Germline CDR1 MNHEY, CDR2 SMNVEV (reference sequence). The CDR3 loop spans 17 amino acids. The CDR3 loop reads CASSLYIAGGTPYEQYF. The CDR3, as DNA: TGTGCCAGCAGTTTGTATATCGCAGGGGGCACCCCCTACGAGCAGTACTTC.

At least ten counts were recorded for this clonotype. The chain recombines TRBV29-1 with TRBJ2-7; D possibly uses TRBD1 or TRBD2 (5 bases each). Germline V gene data show CDR1 as SQVTM and CDR2 as ANQGSEA. This CDR3 comprises 13 residues. Between the trimmed V and J ends, which lost 3 bases and 2 bases, there was a span of 11 bases. CDR3 protein: CSVDSGTAYEQYF. CDR3 DNA sequence: TGCAGCGTTGACTCTGGGACCGCCTACGAGCAGTACTTC.

V and J are TRBV5-1 and TRBJ2-7; 15 bases line up with TRBD2. The CDR3 has 15 residues. CDR1 SGHRS and CDR2 YFSETQ come from the germline V gene. V trimming: 2 bases; J trimming: 7 bases; junction bases outside the gene matches: 4. This CDR3 reads CASSFGTSGRFEQYF. The CDR3 DNA follows: TGCGCCAGCAGCTTCGGGACTAGCGGGAGGTTTGAGCAGTACTTC.